One TCR beta chain is described in this entry. Some clones are missing from TCRdb's copy, which holds only in-frame ones; the method was immunoSEQ multiplex PCR. This table has about 82,000 clones, approximately 90% appearing once. The record originates from a study of glioma-infiltrating T cells after dendritic cell vaccination. Trimming took off 0 bases at V and 4 bases at J, with 12 bases between the two ends. The CDR3 sequence is 15 residues long. The V gene's germline CDR1 is LNHDA and CDR2 SQIVND (reference sequence). This sample comprised blood, obtained before dendritic cell vaccination. This sequence was found in a human donor with glioblastoma. V and J are TRBV19 and TRBJ1-2; TRBD1 is a possible D gene (6 bases). The CDR3 DNA follows: TGTGCCAGTAGTATAGAAGACGGACAGCTCTATGGCTACACCTTC. It encodes CASSIEDGQLYGYTF.